This T cell receptor beta chain is from a study of T cell responses to AZD1222 COVID-19 vaccine. Study at large: Whether given at about 4 or about 12 weeks, second doses were pooled.

This clone was detected once. Its antigen is unidentified. TCRdb keeps only in-frame clones here, not all; method: immunoSEQ multiplex PCR. The sample has 120,000 or so clones, 90% seen once. The study's findings and limits: Donor demographics were predominantly white British with a female majority; clonal diversity may be underestimated. Nearly half of spike-specific TCRs reportedly go after variant regions that carry no mutations. Baseline antibody screening turned up just six seropositive AZD1222 recipients.

The material was peripheral blood, obtained on day 0 of AZD1222 vaccination. This sequence was found in an adult in good health.

CDR3 in DNA: TGTGCCAGTAGTTTAATTAGCTCCTACAATGAGCAGTTCTTC. Translating gives CASSLISSYNEQFF. The chain joins TRBV19 to TRBJ2-1; unclear D gene. With 5 bases removed from V and 0 bases from J, the gap between germline ends came to 8 bases. This CDR3 is built from 14 residues. The germline CDR1 and CDR2 sequences are LNHDA and SQIVND (reference sequence).